This T cell receptor (beta chain) was recovered during a study of shared clonotypes between healthy human individuals. Study-level information: For every donor, three CD4 naive, three CD4 memory, two CD8 naive and one CD8 memory plates were used.

Sequencing was performed with immunoSEQ multiplex PCR; in TCRdb, only in-frame clones are kept and a portion is missing. The table has over 300,000 clones, over 75% seen once. Remarks on this clone: Antigen specificity is unknown.

General study results and limits: An effect of sequencing depth on clonotype sharing among donors was expected.

CDR1 is SNHLY and CDR2 is FYNNEI in the germline V gene. This CDR3 has 13 amino acids. V dropped 7 bases and J dropped 3 bases, with 12 bases sitting between them. Sequencing was done on a sample of memory CD8+ T cells sorted from blood. The subset is: CD45RO+ cells pooled with CCR7-negative TemRA cells. The receptor was derived from a man between 18 and 35 years old in good health. The chain carries TRBV2 and TRBJ1-1; no clear D gene. The CDR3 region has the DNA TGTGCCAGCAAAGGGAAATGGGACACTGAAGCTTTCTTT. As protein: CASKGKWDTEAFF.